The T cell receptor (beta chain) under discussion was sequenced for a study of T cell changes during pregnancy in multiple sclerosis. CDR1 is SGHNT and CDR2 is YYREEE in the germline V gene (reference sequence). With 1 base clipped from V and 4 bases from J, the junction kept 4 bases outside the gene matches. The CDR3 is made up of 14 amino acids. Clones were sequenced by immunoSEQ multiplex PCR, and TCRdb holds only the in-frame ones, with some missing. The data contain some 63,000 clones, about 91% of them singletons. Sample: peripheral blood, taken before pregnancy. This TCR was recovered from a female donor with multiple sclerosis, enrolled in a pregnancy study. The chain is built from TRBV5-4 and TRBJ1-1, with TRBD1 matching 7 bases. CDR3 in amino acids: CASSLNRGGTEAFF. In DNA form, the CDR3 reads TGTGCCAGCAGCTTGAACAGGGGAGGCACTGAAGCTTTCTTT.